These 22 T cell receptor beta chains were all obtained from the same sample, sequenced in a study of Ad26.COV2.S vaccination and SARS-CoV-2 variants. Treatment reported: roughly 18 received Ad26.COV2.S at low or high dose, single or two shots; five or six received placebo; per-sample allocation not given. Sample collection was performed on day 63 after the first vaccine or placebo injection. Method: immunoSEQ multiplex PCR; TCRdb's copy keeps in-frame clones and lacks some. Of over 400,000 clones detected, around 91% appear once; the ten largest clones hold roughly 4.3%. The starting material was peripheral blood, obtained in a trial of Ad26.COV2.S vaccine versus placebo. The receptors come from a person aged 18-65 years who received the Ad26.COV2.S COVID-19 vaccine or a placebo.

This clone appeared once. The CDR3 here is CSASPSASGTFWNEQFF. The CDR3 region has the DNA TGCAGCGCTTCCCCATCGGCTAGCGGGACATTTTGGAATGAGCAGTTCTTC. This chain connects TRBV29-1 to TRBJ2-1, with 9 nucleotides matching TRBD2. The CDR3 is made up of 17 amino acids. V lost 7 bases to trimming and J lost 7 bases; unmatched junction nucleotides: 20. Germline V gives CDR1 SQVTM, CDR2 ANQGSEA.

The chain carries TRBV30 and TRBJ1-1, with D unclear. The CDR3 covers 11 residues. Germline V gene sequence: CDR1 GTSNPN, CDR2 SVGIG (reference sequence). Trimming pared 4 bases from V and 6 bases from J, leaving 9 bases between. The CDR3 coding sequence is TGTGCCTGGAAGCAGGCTGCTGAAGCTTTCTTT. Protein sequence: CAWKQAAEAFF.

This chain connects TRBV7-9 to TRBJ2-1, with D hard to call. This CDR3 has 15 amino acids. Trimming left V 1 base short and J 3 bases short, with 10 bases between. CDR1 is SEHNR and CDR2 is FQNEAQ in the germline V gene (reference sequence). The CDR3 region has the DNA TGTGCCAGCAGCTTAGATGGCGGAAACTACAATGAGCAGTTCTTC. Encoded protein: CASSLDGGNYNEQFF. The variable domain in full, completed from reference TRBV7-9 and TRBJ2-1, reads DTGVSQNPRHKITKRGQNVTFRCDPISEHNRLYWYRQTLGQGPEFLTYFQNEAQLEKSRLLSDRFSAERPKGSFSTLEIQRTEQGDSAMYLCASSLDGGNYNEQFFGPGTRLTVL.

CDR3 bases: TGTGCCAGCAGCTCCCCCCCAGGTGATGGGGTGGGGGATGAGCAGTTCTTC. The encoded protein is CASSSPPGDGVGDEQFF. V and J are TRBV7-9 and TRBJ2-1; either TRBD1 or TRBD2 may supply D (5 bases each). Trimming shortened V by 4 bases and J by 8 bases, and 24 bases separated the two germline ends. This CDR3 contains 17 residues. Germline assignment: CDR1 SEHNR and CDR2 FQNEAQ (reference sequence).

For the CDR3, the DNA is TGTGCCAGCAGCTTAGAGGGGACAGGGGCGTCAGAGACCCAGTACTTC. Protein product: CASSLEGTGASETQYF. The rearrangement joins TRBV7-6 to TRBJ2-5; 10 positions match TRBD1. Germline V lookup: CDR1 SGHVS, CDR2 FNYEAQ. J gave up 4 bases and V 1 base, and 6 bases lay outside the gene matches. This CDR3 has 16 residues.

The genes are TRBV2 and TRBJ1-5, with 7 bases matching TRBD1. From germline, CDR1 is SNHLY and CDR2 FYNNEI. The CDR3 runs 13 residues. V lost 1 base to trimming and J lost 7 bases; unmatched junction nucleotides: 1. The CDR3 DNA sequence: TGTGCCAGCAGTGAAGTCAGGGGGCAGCCCCAGCATTTT. Protein sequence: CASSEVRGQPQHF.

This clone was detected a few times. CDR3 region: CASSLGARESGQPQHF. Written as DNA, the CDR3 is TGTGCCAGCAGCTTAGGAGCCAGGGAATCGGGACAGCCCCAGCATTTT. The rearrangement links TRBV7-9 to TRBJ1-5; TRBD1 might be the D (5 bases). The CDR3 has 16 residues. V lost 1 base and J lost 7, with 17 bases in between. The germline V gene encodes CDR1 SEHNR and CDR2 FQNEAQ (reference sequence).

This clone showed up just once. The chain carries TRBV20-1 and TRBJ2-7; 10 bases match TRBD2. Germline CDR1 DFQATT, CDR2 SNEGSKA (reference sequence). Unmatched junction bases numbered 20, after V lost 3 bases and J lost 0 bases. The CDR3 has 20 residues. This CDR3 is CSASPGTFPGLASSSYEQYF. CDR3 sequence (DNA): TGCAGTGCTAGTCCCGGGACATTTCCGGGACTAGCGTCTAGCTCCTACGAGCAGTACTTC.

The V call is TRBV30, the J call TRBJ1-3, with D hard to call. Germline lookup yields CDR1 GTSNPN and CDR2 SVGIG (reference sequence). The CDR3 runs to 14 residues. V lost 7 bases and J 3 bases, leaving 16 bases between the germline ends. CDR3 in amino acids: CALEVAGGGNTIYF. Here the CDR3 DNA reads TGTGCCTTGGAGGTTGCAGGTGGTGGAAACACCATATATTTT.

V gene TRBV2 combines with J gene TRBJ1-4; D uncertain. The CDR3 sequence is 13 residues long. V was shortened by 7 bases and J by 8 bases, with 14 bases between the two germline ends. Germline CDR1 and CDR2: SNHLY and FYNNEI. CDR3 sequence: CASKGLLDEKLFF. The CDR3 nucleotides are TGTGCCAGCAAAGGTTTACTGGACGAAAAACTGTTTTTT.

As regards this clone: The same CDR3 arises from other DNA sequences in this sample as well. This chain connects TRBV7-9 to TRBJ2-5, with 9 bases lining up with TRBD2. Germline V gene lookup returns CDR1 SEHNR and CDR2 FQNEAQ (reference sequence). The CDR3 extends over 15 amino acids. The V segment lost 1 base and the J segment 2 bases; nucleotides outside the gene matches: 2. This chain's CDR3 is CASSLGLADQETQYF. DNA of the CDR3: TGTGCCAGCAGCTTAGGACTAGCGGATCAAGAGACCCAGTACTTC.

The chain combines TRBV28 with TRBJ2-5; 8 nucleotides match TRBD2. There are 12 residues in the CDR3. With 6 bases clipped from V and 14 bases from J, the junction kept 11 bases outside the gene matches. Germline V gene data show CDR1 as MDHEN and CDR2 as SYDVKM. The CDR3 DNA reads as TGTGCCAGCAGCTCTCCGCCGGGACTAGTATACTTC. Its protein product is CASSSPPGLVYF.

The chain employs TRBV5-4 and TRBJ1-2; possibly TRBD1 for D (6 bases). This CDR3 spans 14 amino acids. CDR1 and CDR2 (germline): SGHNT, YYREEE (reference sequence). The V gene lost 0 bases and the J gene lost 8 bases, with 14 bases spanning the gap. The CDR3 reads CASSLGGSGVGYTF. The CDR3 nucleotides are TGTGCCAGCAGCTTGGGGGGGTCAGGGGTAGGCTACACCTTC.

The rearrangement uses TRBV4-1 and TRBJ2-7; 10 bases align to TRBD2. The CDR3 covers 14 residues. CDR1 is MGHRA, CDR2 YSYEKL, per germline. The trim removed 6 bases at V and 3 bases at J, leaving 5 bases unmatched. CDR3 residues: CASRLTSGNYEQYF. In nucleotides, the CDR3 is TGCGCCAGCAGGCTTACTAGCGGGAACTACGAGCAGTACTTC.

The V call is TRBV6-2 or TRBV6-3, the J call TRBJ1-5; D possibly corresponds to TRBD1 (5 bases). Trimming cost V 6 bases and J 2 bases, with 23 bases left between them. The germline CDR1 and CDR2 sequences are MNHEY and SVGEGT. The CDR3 is made up of 18 amino acids. The CDR3: CASSHLGQGLWRNQPQHF. The CDR3 DNA sequence: TGTGCCAGCAGCCACCTGGGGCAGGGACTATGGCGCAATCAGCCCCAGCATTTT.

The V call is TRBV13, the J call TRBJ2-2; D gene ambiguous. CDR3 size: 12 residues. The germline V gene encodes CDR1 PRHDT and CDR2 FYEKMQ (reference sequence). The ends were cut back, 5 bases at V and 5 bases at J, with 6 bases in the middle. The CDR3 protein is CASSRSTGELFF. The CDR3 DNA reads as TGTGCCAGCAGCCGGAGTACCGGGGAGCTGTTTTTT.

A few counts support this clone. This chain joins TRBV6-2 or TRBV6-3 and TRBJ2-1; 13 bases are shared with TRBD2. The J segment lost 4 bases and the V segment lost 0 bases, leaving 3 bases of the junction unmatched. The CDR3 contains 17 residues. The germline V gene encodes CDR1 MNHEY and CDR2 SVGEGT. CDR3 amino acids: CASSYSGTSGIYNEQFF. Here the CDR3 DNA reads TGTGCCAGCAGTTACTCGGGGACTAGCGGGATTTACAATGAGCAGTTCTTC.

The chain is built from TRBV27 and TRBJ2-1, with D perhaps matching TRBD1 (6 bases). Looked up from germline, CDR1 is MNHEY and CDR2 is SMNVEV (reference sequence). The ends were cut back, 0 bases at V and 9 bases at J, with 18 bases in the middle. There are 16 residues in the CDR3. The CDR3 protein is CASSLSPDSTGTEQFF. The CDR3, as DNA: TGTGCCAGCAGTTTATCCCCGGACAGTACTGGGACTGAGCAGTTCTTC.

This chain uses TRBV28 with TRBJ2-1, with 7 bases matching TRBD2. Germline V lookup: CDR1 MDHEN, CDR2 SYDVKM. V shed 6 bases, J shed 6 bases, and the junction held 5 bases outside the gene matches. The CDR3 loop spans 13 amino acids. CDR3 DNA: TGTGCCAGCAGCCTAAGCGGGGTCAATGAGCAGTTCTTC. It translates to CASSLSGVNEQFF.

The chain recombines TRBV19 with TRBJ1-4; tentative D call: TRBD1 (5 bases). The V end was cut by 3 bases, the J end by 7 bases, with 18 bases between. CDR3 length: 16 amino acids. The germline gives CDR1 LNHDA, CDR2 SQIVND (reference sequence). CDR3 loop: CASSIGGAGSAEKLFF. In DNA form, the CDR3 reads TGTGCCAGTAGTATCGGTGGGGCCGGGAGCGCTGAAAAACTGTTTTTT.

In DNA form, the CDR3 reads TGTGCCAGTAGTACGCAGGGGCCCCGTTCCAATGAGCAGTTCTTC. Translating it yields CASSTQGPRSNEQFF. The gene calls are TRBV19 and TRBJ2-1; the D gene is possibly TRBD1 (6 bases). This CDR3 comprises 15 residues. V lost 4 bases to trimming and J lost 6 bases, with 16 bases between them. From germline, CDR1 is LNHDA and CDR2 SQIVND (reference sequence).

This chain uses TRBV7-9 with TRBJ1-4, with D perhaps matching TRBD1 (5 bases). Per germline, CDR1 SEHNR and CDR2 FQNEAQ (reference sequence). Trimming pared 1 base from V and 5 bases from J, leaving 17 bases between. The CDR3 sequence is 17 residues long. The CDR3 nucleotides read TGTGCCAGCAGCTTAGGGGAAGCGGGGACTGGGAATGAAAAACTGTTTTTT. Protein: CASSLGEAGTGNEKLFF.